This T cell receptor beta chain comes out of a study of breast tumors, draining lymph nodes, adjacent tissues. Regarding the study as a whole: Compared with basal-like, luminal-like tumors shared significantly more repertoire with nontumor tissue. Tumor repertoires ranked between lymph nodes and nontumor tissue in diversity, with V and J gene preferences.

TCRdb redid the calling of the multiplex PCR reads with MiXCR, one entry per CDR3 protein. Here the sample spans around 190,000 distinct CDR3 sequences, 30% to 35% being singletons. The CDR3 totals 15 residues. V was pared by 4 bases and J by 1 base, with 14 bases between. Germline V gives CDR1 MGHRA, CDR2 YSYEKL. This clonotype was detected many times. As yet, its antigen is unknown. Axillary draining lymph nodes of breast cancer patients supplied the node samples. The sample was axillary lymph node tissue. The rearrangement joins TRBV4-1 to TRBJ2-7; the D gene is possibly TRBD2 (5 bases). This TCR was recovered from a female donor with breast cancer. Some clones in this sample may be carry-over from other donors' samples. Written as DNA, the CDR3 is TGCGCCAGCAGCCCGTCCGACTATAGATCCTACGAGCAGTACTTC. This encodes CASSPSDYRSYEQYF.